These 18 T cell receptor beta chains originate from one sample sequenced in a study of radiotherapy plus CTLA-4 blockade in lung cancer. Generated by immunoSEQ multiplex PCR, the TCRdb table keeps only in-frame clones and is missing some. Of tens of thousands of clones in the sample, roughly 71% were seen once. The specimen was peripheral blood, collected from a patient treated with radiotherapy plus ipilimumab. These receptors were collected from a human donor with non-small cell lung cancer whose response to radiotherapy plus ipilimumab could not be evaluated.

This clone occurred once. The chain is built from TRBV6-5 and TRBJ1-1; possible D gene TRBD1, 6 bases. This CDR3 region has 14 residues. Trimming removed 5 bases from V and 5 bases from J, with 15 bases in between. Germline values: CDR1 MNHEY, CDR2 SVGAGI. For the CDR3, the DNA is TGTGCCAGCAGTCCTAGACAGGCTCTAACTGAAGCTTTCTTT. This translates into CASSPRQALTEAFF.

This clone was recorded only once. This chain links TRBV19 with TRBJ1-1; tentative D call: TRBD1 (5 bases). The germline CDR1 and CDR2 sequences are LNHDA and SQIVND (reference sequence). V was clipped by 3 bases and J by 3 bases, with 11 bases between them. The CDR3 is 14 amino acids. CDR3 amino acids: CASSMFDSYTEAFF. CDR3 in DNA: TGTGCCAGTAGTATGTTCGACAGTTACACTGAAGCTTTCTTT.

Relative to its sample, this clone is medium-sized. J is TRBJ1-4 and V is TRBV7-9, with D possibly being TRBD1 (5 bases). The germline CDR1 and CDR2 sequences are SEHNR and FQNEAQ (reference sequence). V was pared by 6 bases and J by 7 bases, with 9 bases between. The CDR3 is 12 amino acids. In nucleotides, the CDR3 is TGTGCCAGCAGTGGGGGGAGTGAAAAACTGTTTTTT. Translated, it gives CASSGGSEKLFF. The variable domain in full, with the rest retrieved from reference TRBV7-9 and TRBJ1-4, is DTGVSQNPRHKITKRGQNVTFRCDPISEHNRLYWYRQTLGQGPEFLTYFQNEAQLEKSRLLSDRFSAERPKGSFSTLEIQRTEQGDSAMYLCASSGGSEKLFFGSGTQLSVL.

The CDR3 region is CASSFSLAGVETQYF. CDR3 nucleotide sequence: TGTGCCAGCAGCTTCAGCCTAGCGGGAGTAGAGACCCAGTACTTC. The rearrangement joins TRBV5-6 to TRBJ2-5; 10 bases agree with TRBD2. CDR1 is SGHDT and CDR2 is YYEEEE in the germline V gene. The CDR3 has 15 residues. Losses at the gene ends were 2 bases for V and 4 bases for J; bases not matched to a gene: 5.

The gene calls are TRBV25-1 and TRBJ1-4; D unresolved. Germline CDR1 reads MGHDK; CDR2 reads SYGVNS. The ends were cut back, 9 bases at V and 2 bases at J, with 16 bases in the middle. The CDR3 is made up of 15 amino acids. The CDR3 region has the DNA TGTGCCAGTACCAACCATAGAGGCACTAATGAAAAACTGTTTTTT. Protein product: CASTNHRGTNEKLFF.

The V call is TRBV28, the J call TRBJ2-1; 13 nucleotides align to TRBD2. Per the germline V gene, CDR1 is MDHEN and CDR2 is SYDVKM. CDR3 length equals 18 residues. Trimming at V came to 4 bases and at J to 5 bases, leaving 11 bases not matched to a gene. This CDR3 reads CASSWTSGSWVKDNEQFF. CDR3 bases: TGTGCCAGCAGTTGGACTAGCGGGAGTTGGGTGAAGGACAATGAGCAGTTCTTC.

The chain recombines TRBV5-4 with TRBJ2-2, with unresolved D. The CDR3 covers 16 residues. Trimming left V 0 bases short and J 0 bases short, with 9 bases between. Germline V lookup: CDR1 SGHNT, CDR2 YYREEE (reference sequence). CDR3 amino acids: CASSLDPQANTGELFF. The CDR3 bases are TGTGCCAGCAGCTTGGACCCTCAGGCGAACACCGGGGAGCTGTTTTTT.

V is TRBV4-2 and J is TRBJ2-7; 10 bases are a match to TRBD2. CDR1 and CDR2 from the germline V gene are LGHNA and YNFKEQ. The V segment lost 4 bases and the J segment 0 bases; nucleotides outside the gene matches: 3. The CDR3 runs 15 residues. In DNA, the CDR3 is TGTGCCAGCAGCCGGACTAGCGGAAGCTCCTACGAGCAGTACTTC. Translated: CASSRTSGSSYEQYF.

This clone was detected only a few times. The chain carries TRBV6-5 and TRBJ1-5, with a tentative D call TRBD1 (6 bases). With 7 bases removed from V and 0 bases from J, the gap between germline ends came to 13 bases. The length of the CDR3 is 15 residues. Germline CDR1 is MNHEY and CDR2 is SVGAGI. In nucleotides, the CDR3 is TGTGCCAGCACCGGACAGAGATATAGCAATCAGCCCCAGCATTTT. Translated, it gives CASTGQRYSNQPQHF.

This clone was counted between two and nine times. The gene calls are TRBV10-3 and TRBJ2-5, with D uncertain. The V gene lost 4 bases and the J gene lost 3 bases, with 9 bases spanning the gap. Germline loops: CDR1 ENHRY, CDR2 SYGVKD. The CDR3 is 13 residues long. Written as DNA, the CDR3 is TGTGCCATCAGTGCCCGACAAGAAGAGACCCAGTACTTC. Its protein is CAISARQEETQYF.

The genes are TRBV19 and TRBJ2-3; 14 nucleotides line up with TRBD2. The CDR3 runs to 16 residues. Trimming at V came to 5 bases and at J to 4 bases, leaving 5 bases not matched to a gene. Germline values: CDR1 LNHDA, CDR2 SQIVND (reference sequence). The CDR3 sequence is CASSLGLAGVADTQYF. Written as DNA, the CDR3 is TGTGCCAGTAGTCTGGGACTAGCGGGAGTGGCAGATACGCAGTATTTT.

V is TRBV6-1 and J is TRBJ1-2; 7 bases map to TRBD1. The J segment lost 8 bases and the V segment lost 8 bases, leaving 11 bases of the junction unmatched. The germline CDR1 and CDR2 sequences are MNHNS and SASEGT. The CDR3 totals 13 residues. CDR3 amino acids: CASQPTGMGGYTF. The DNA for the CDR3 is TGTGCCAGCCAACCGACAGGGATGGGCGGCTACACCTTC.

The rearrangement joins TRBV27 to TRBJ2-7, with 9 bases aligning to TRBD2. The CDR3 spans 15 residues. V trimming: 5 bases; J trimming: 4 bases; junction bases outside the gene matches: 9. The germline V gene encodes CDR1 MNHEY and CDR2 SMNVEV (reference sequence). This CDR3 reads CASSNLAGQIYEQYF. As DNA, the CDR3 is TGTGCCAGCAGTAACCTAGCGGGACAGATATACGAGCAGTACTTC.

The chain has TRBV7-8 and TRBJ1-2; D not certain. Germline values: CDR1 SGHVS, CDR2 FQNEAQ. V lost 5 bases, J lost 3 bases, and 7 bases lay in between. The CDR3 runs to 12 residues. CDR3 sequence: CASSQTHYGYTF. CDR3 sequence (DNA): TGTGCCAGCAGCCAGACACACTATGGCTACACCTTC.

The chain links TRBV19 to TRBJ2-2, with 7 bases aligning to TRBD1. The germline V gene encodes CDR1 LNHDA and CDR2 SQIVND (reference sequence). CDR3 size: 15 residues. Losses at the gene ends were 4 bases for V and 0 bases for J; bases not matched to a gene: 2. CDR3 amino acids: CASSRGGANTGELFF. The CDR3 nucleotides read TGTGCCAGTAGTAGAGGGGGCGCGAACACCGGGGAGCTGTTTTTT.

This clone is a singleton in its sample. The J gene is TRBJ2-7, the V gene TRBV6-5; the D gene is possibly TRBD1 (6 bases). V was pared by 6 bases and J by 4 bases, with 10 bases between. The germline V gene has CDR1 MNHEY and CDR2 SVGAGI. The CDR3 sequence is 12 residues long. Here the CDR3 reads CASRIQGYEQYF. CDR3 coding DNA: TGTGCCAGCAGAATCCAGGGGTACGAGCAGTACTTC.

A single count supports this clone. The chain employs TRBV27 and TRBJ2-7; D possibly corresponds to TRBD2 (6 bases). Between the trimmed V and J ends, which lost 2 bases and 3 bases, there was a span of 14 bases. The length of the CDR3 is 15 residues. Germline V gene data show CDR1 as MNHEY and CDR2 as SMNVEV (reference sequence). The CDR3 bases are TGTGCCAGCAGTTTAGTCCGGGGGACCCACTACGAGCAGTACTTC. The encoded protein is CASSLVRGTHYEQYF.

This clone was recorded once. The chain carries TRBV27 and TRBJ2-1, with D perhaps TRBD2 (5 bases). Germline values: CDR1 MNHEY, CDR2 SMNVEV (reference sequence). The CDR3 sequence is 15 residues long. The V and J ends lost 2 bases and 3 bases respectively, with 11 bases between them. Here the CDR3 DNA reads TGTGCCAGCAGTTTAAGCGGAACCTTCTACAATGAGCAGTTCTTC. Protein sequence: CASSLSGTFYNEQFF.